This TCR beta chain was sequenced in a study of blood T cell repertoires in COVID-19. For the study at large: Collection of acute and convalescent COVID-19 samples took place in the United States, Italy and Spain. Sources were T cells, B-cell-depleted T cells, or PBMCs; the material itself was cDNA or gDNA.

The CDR3 has 12 residues. The V end was cut by 2 bases, the J end by 4 bases, with 5 bases between. In germline, CDR1 is MDHEN, CDR2 SYDVKM. Here immunoSEQ multiplex PCR was the method, and the copy in TCRdb shows in-frame clones only, minus some. The data hold tens of thousands of clones, with 75% to 80% observed a single time. This clone showed up just a few times. The Seattle patients, enrolled during active infection, were followed longitudinally. This chain uses TRBV28 with TRBJ1-1, with D unclear. The TCR originated in a man in his 70s with COVID-19, enrolled during active disease. Sequencing input: peripheral blood. The CDR3 reads CASSLTLTEAFF. The DNA for the CDR3 is TGTGCCAGCAGTTTAACTCTCACTGAAGCTTTCTTT.